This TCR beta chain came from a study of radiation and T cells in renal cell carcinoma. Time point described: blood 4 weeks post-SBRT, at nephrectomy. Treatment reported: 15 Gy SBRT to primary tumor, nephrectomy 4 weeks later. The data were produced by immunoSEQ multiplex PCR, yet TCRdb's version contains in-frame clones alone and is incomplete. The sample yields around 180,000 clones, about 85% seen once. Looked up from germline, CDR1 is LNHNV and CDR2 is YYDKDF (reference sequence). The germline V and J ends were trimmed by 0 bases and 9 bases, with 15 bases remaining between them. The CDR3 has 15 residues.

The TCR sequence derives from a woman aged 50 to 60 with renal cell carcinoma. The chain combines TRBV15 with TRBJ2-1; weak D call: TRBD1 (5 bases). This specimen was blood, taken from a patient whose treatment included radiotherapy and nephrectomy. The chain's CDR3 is CATSREILSTGEQFF. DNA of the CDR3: TGTGCCACCAGCAGAGAGATCCTTAGCACAGGTGAGCAGTTCTTC. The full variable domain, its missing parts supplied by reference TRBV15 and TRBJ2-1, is DAMVIQNPRYQVTQFGKPVTLSCSQTLNHNVMYWYQQKSSQAPKLLFHYYDKDFNNEADTPDNFQSRRPNTSFCFLDIRSPGLGDTAMYLCATSREILSTGEQFFGPGTRLTVL.